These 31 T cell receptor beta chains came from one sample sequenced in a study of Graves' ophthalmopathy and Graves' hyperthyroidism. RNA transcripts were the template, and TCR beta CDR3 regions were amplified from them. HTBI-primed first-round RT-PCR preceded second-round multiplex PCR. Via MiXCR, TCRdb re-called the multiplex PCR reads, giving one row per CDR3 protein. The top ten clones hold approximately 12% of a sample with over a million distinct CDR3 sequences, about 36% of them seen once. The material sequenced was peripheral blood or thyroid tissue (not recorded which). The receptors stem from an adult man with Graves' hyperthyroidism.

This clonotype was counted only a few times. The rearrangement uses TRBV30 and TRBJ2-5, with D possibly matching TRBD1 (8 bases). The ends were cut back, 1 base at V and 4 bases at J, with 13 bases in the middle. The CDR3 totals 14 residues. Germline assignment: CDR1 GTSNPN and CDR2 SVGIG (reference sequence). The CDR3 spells CAWSEQGGRETQYF. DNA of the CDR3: TGTGCCTGGAGTGAACAGGGGGGGCGAGAGACCCAGTACTTC.

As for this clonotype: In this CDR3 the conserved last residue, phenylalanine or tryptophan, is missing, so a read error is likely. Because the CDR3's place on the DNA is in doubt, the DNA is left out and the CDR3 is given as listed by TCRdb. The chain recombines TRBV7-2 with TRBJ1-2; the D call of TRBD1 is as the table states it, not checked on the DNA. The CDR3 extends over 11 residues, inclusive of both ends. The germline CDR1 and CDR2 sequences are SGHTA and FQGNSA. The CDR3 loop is CASSLDRAYSY.

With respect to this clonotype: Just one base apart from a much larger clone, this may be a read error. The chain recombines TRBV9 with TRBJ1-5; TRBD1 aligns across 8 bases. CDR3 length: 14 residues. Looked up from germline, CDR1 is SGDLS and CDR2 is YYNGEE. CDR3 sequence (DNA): TGTGCCAGCAGCGAGACAGGGGTCAATCAGTCCCAGCATTTT. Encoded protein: CASSETGVNQSQHF.

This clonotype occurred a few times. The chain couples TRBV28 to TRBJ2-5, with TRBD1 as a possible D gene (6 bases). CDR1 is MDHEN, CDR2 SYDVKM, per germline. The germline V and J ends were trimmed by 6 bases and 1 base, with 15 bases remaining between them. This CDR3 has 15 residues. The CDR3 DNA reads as TGTGCCAGCAGGCCAGGGGCCCGACCCCAAGAGACCCAGTACTTC. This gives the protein CASRPGARPQETQYF. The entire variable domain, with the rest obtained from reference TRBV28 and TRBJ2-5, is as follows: DVKVTQSSRYLVKRTGEKVFLECVQDMDHENMFWYRQDPGLGLRLIYFSYDVKMKEKGDIPEGYSVSREKKERFSLILESASTNQTSMYLCASRPGARPQETQYFGPGTRLLVL.

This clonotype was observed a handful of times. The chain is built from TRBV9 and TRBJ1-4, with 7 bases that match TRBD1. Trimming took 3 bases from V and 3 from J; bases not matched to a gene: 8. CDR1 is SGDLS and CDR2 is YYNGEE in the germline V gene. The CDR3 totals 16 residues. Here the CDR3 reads CASSGGTAVSNEKLFF. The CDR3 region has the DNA TGTGCCAGCAGCGGCGGGACAGCAGTTTCTAATGAAAAACTGTTTTTT.

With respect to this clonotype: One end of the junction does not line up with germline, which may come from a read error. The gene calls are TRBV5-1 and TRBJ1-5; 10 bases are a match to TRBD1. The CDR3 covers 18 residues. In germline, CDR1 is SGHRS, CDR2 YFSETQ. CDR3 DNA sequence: TGTGCCAGCAGCCGTCCCGGGACAGGGGATGAGGGCAATCAGCCCCAGCATTTT. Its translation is CASSRPGTGDEGNQPQHF.

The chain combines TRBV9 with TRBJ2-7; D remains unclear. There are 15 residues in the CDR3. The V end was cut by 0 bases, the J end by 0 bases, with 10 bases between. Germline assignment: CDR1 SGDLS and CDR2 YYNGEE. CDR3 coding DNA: TGTGCCAGCAGCGTAGCTTACTCAAGCTCCTACGAGCAGTACTTC. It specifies CASSVAYSSSYEQYF.

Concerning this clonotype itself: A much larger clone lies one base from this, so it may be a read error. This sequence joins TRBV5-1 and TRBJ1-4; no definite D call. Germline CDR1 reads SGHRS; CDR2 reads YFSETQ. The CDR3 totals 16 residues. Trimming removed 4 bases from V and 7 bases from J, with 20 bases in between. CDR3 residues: CASSDGERGLSEKLFF. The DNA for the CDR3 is TGCGCCAGCAGCGATGGGGAACGCGGTTTATCTGAAAAACTGTTTTTT.

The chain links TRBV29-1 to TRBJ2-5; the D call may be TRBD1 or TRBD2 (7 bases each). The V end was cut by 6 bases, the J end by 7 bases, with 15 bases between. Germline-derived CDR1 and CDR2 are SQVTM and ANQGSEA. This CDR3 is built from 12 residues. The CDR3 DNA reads TGCAGCGTCGAAACAGGGGAGGGGACCCAGTACTTC. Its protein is CSVETGEGTQYF.

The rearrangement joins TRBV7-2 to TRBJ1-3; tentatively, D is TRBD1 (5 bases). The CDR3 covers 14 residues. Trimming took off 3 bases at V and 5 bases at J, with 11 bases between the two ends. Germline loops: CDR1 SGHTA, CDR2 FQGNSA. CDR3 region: CASSFGQGRNTIYF. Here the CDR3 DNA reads TGTGCCAGCAGCTTTGGTCAGGGAAGAAACACCATATATTTT.

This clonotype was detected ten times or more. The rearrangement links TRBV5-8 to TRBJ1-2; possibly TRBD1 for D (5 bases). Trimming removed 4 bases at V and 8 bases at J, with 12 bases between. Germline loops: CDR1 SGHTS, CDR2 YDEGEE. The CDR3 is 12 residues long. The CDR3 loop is CASSPRQGGYTF. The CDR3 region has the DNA TGTGCCAGCAGCCCGAGGCAGGGCGGCTACACCTTC.

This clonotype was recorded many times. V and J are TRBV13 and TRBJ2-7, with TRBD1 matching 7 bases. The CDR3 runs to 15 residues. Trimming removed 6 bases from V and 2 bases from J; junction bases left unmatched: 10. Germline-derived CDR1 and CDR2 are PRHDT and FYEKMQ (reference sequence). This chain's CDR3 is CASRDFRDSTYEQYF. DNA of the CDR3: TGTGCCAGCAGGGACTTTCGGGACAGCACCTACGAGCAGTACTTC.

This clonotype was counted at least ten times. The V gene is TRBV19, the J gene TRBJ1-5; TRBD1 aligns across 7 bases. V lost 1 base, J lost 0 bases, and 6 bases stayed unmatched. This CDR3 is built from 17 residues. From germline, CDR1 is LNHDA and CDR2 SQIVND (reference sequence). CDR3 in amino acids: CASSIADRAVSNQPQHF. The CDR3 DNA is TGTGCCAGTAGTATAGCCGACAGGGCGGTTAGCAATCAGCCCCAGCATTTT. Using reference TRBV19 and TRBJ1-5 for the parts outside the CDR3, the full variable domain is DGGITQSPKYLFRKEGQNVTLSCEQNLNHDAMYWYRQDPGQGLRLIYYSQIVNDFQKGDIAEGYSVSREKKESFPLTVTSAQKNPTAFYLCASSIADRAVSNQPQHFGDGTRLSIL.

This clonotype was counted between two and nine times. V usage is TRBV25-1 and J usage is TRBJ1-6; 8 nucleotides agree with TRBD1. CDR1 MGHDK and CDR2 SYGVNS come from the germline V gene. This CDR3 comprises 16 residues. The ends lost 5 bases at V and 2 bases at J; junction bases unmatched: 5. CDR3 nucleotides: TGTGCCAGCAGTTTGACAGGGGTTGCCTATAATTCACCCCTCCACTTT. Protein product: CASSLTGVAYNSPLHF.

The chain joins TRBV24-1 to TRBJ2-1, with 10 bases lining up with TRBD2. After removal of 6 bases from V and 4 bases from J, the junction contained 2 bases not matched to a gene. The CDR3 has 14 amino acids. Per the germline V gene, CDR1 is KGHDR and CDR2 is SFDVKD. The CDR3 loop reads CATSRTSGYNEQFF. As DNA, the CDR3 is TGTGCCACCAGTCGGACTAGCGGATACAATGAGCAGTTCTTC.

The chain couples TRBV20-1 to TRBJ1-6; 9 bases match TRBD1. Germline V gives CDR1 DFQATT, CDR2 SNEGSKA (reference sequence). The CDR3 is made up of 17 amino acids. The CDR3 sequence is CRPGTGTTSSYNSPLHF. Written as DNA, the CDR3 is TGCAGGCCCGGGACAGGGACCACAAGCTCCTATAATTCACCCCTCCACTTT.

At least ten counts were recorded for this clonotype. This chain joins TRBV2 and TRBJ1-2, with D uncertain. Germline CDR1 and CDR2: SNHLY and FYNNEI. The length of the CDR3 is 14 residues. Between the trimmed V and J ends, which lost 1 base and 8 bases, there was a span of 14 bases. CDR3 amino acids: CASSEVAGQRGYTF. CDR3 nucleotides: TGTGCCAGCAGTGAAGTCGCTGGGCAGCGGGGCTACACCTTC. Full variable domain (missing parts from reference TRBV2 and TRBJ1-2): EPEVTQTPSHQVTQMGQEVILRCVPISNHLYFYWYRQILGQKVEFLVSFYNNEISEKSEIFDDQFSVERPDGSNFTLKIRSTKLEDSAMYFCASSEVAGQRGYTFGSGTRLTVV.

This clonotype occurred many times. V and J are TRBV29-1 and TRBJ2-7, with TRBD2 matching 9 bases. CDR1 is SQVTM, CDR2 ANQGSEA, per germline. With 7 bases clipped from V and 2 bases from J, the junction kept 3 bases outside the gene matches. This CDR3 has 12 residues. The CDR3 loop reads CSAGTSPYEQYF. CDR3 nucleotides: TGCAGCGCCGGGACTAGCCCCTACGAGCAGTACTTC.

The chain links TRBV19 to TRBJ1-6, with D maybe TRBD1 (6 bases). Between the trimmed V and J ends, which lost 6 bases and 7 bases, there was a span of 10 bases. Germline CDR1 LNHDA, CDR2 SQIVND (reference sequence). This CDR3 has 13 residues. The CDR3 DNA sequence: TGTGCCAGTAGCGGACAGACGAATTCACCCCTCCACTTT. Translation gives CASSGQTNSPLHF. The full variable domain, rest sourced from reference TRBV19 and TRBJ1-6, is DGGITQSPKYLFRKEGQNVTLSCEQNLNHDAMYWYRQDPGQGLRLIYYSQIVNDFQKGDIAEGYSVSREKKESFPLTVTSAQKNPTAFYLCASSGQTNSPLHFGNGTRLTVT.

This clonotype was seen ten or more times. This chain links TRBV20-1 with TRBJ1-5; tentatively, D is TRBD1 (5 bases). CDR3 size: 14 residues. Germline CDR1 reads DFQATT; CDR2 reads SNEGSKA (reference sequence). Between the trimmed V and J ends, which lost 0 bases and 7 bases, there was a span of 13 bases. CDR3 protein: CSARDTTARQPQHF. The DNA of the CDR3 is TGCAGTGCTAGAGATACGACAGCAAGGCAGCCCCAGCATTTT.

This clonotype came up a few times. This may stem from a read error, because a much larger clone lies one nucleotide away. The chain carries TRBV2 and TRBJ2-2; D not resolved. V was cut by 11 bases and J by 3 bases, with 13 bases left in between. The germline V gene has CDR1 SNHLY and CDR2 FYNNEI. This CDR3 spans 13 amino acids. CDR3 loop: CAGTYSYTGELFF. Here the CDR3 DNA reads TGTGCCGGCACGTACTCATACACCGGGGAGCTGTTTTTT.

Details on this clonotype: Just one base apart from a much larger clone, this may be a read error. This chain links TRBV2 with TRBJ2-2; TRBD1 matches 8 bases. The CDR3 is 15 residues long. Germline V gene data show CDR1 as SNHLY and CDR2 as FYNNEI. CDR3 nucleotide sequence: TGTGCCAGCAGAGACCCAGGGGGCGAGACCGGGGAGCTGCTTTTT. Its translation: CASRDPGGETGELLF.

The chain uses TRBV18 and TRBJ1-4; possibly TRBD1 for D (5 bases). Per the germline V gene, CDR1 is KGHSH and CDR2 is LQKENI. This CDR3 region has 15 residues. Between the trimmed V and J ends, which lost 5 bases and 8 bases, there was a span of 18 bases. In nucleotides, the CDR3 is TGTGCCAGCTCAGGAGGGACGACAAGAAGGGAAAAACTGTTTTTT. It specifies CASSGGTTRREKLFF. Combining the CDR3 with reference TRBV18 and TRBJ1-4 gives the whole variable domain NAGVMQNPRHLVRRRGQEARLRCSPMKGHSHVYWYRQLPEEGLKFMVYLQKENIIDESGMPKERFSAEFPKEGPSILRIQQVVRGDSAAYFCASSGGTTRREKLFFGSGTQLSVL.

CDR3 sequence (DNA): TGTGCCAGCAGCTTCGGGAGGGGCAGCTCACCCCTCCACTTT. Encoded protein: CASSFGRGSSPLHF. The V and J genes are TRBV7-2 and TRBJ1-6; D might be TRBD1 (5 bases). Germline V gene lookup returns CDR1 SGHTA and CDR2 FQGNSA. This CDR3 is 14 amino acids long. The V end was cut by 3 bases, the J end by 10 bases, with 13 bases between.

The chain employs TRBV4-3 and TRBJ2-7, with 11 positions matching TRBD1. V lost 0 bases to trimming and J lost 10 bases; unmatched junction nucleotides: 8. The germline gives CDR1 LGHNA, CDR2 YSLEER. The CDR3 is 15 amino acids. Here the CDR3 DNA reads TGCGCCAGCAGCCAAGAAGGGACAGGGGGGTCGGAACAGTACTTC. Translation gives CASSQEGTGGSEQYF.

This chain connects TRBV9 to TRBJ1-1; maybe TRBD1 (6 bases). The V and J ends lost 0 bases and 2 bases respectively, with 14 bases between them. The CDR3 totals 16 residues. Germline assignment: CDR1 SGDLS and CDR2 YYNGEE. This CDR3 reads CASSVAGGGGNTEAFF. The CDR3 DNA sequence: TGTGCCAGCAGCGTAGCGGGGGGAGGGGGAAACACTGAAGCTTTCTTT.

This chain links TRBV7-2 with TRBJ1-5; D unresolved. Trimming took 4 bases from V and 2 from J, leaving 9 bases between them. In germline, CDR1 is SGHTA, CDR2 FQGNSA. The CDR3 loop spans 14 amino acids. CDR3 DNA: TGTGCCAGCAGCTCATCGGCAGGCAATCAGCCCCAGCATTTT. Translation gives CASSSSAGNQPQHF.

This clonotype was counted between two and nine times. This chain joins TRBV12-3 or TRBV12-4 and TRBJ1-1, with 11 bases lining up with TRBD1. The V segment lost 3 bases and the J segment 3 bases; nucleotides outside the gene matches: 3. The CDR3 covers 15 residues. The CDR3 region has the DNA TGTGCCAGCAGTTTCCCGGGACAGGGGGACACTGAAGCTTTCTTT. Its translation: CASSFPGQGDTEAFF.

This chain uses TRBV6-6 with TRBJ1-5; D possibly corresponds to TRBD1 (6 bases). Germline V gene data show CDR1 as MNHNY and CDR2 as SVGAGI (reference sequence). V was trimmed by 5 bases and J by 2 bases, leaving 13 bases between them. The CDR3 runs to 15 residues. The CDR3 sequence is CASSERGLGNQPQHF. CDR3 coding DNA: TGTGCCAGCAGTGAACGGGGGCTCGGCAATCAGCCCCAGCATTTT.

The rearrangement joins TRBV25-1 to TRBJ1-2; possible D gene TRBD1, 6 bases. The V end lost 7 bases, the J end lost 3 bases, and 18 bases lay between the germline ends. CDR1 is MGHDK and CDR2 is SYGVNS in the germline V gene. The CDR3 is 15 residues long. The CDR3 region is CASTPAGGAHYGYTF. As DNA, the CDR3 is TGTGCCAGCACCCCAGCCGGGGGGGCGCACTATGGCTACACCTTC.

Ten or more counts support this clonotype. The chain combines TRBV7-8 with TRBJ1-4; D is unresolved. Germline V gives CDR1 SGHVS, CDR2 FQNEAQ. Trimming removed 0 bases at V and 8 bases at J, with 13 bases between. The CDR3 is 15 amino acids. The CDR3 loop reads CASSLAPRAREKLFF. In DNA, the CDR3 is TGTGCCAGCAGCTTAGCGCCCCGGGCAAGGGAAAAACTGTTTTTT.